The 24 T cell receptor beta chains given below trace back to one sample, sequenced in a study of regulatory T cells in long-lasting Graves disease. Time point reported: persistent/refractory GD, antithyroid drugs over 5 years with positive TRAb. The TCR library was made from RNA extracted from PBMCs. Arm-PCR of CDR3 regions with iRepertoire HTBI primers generated TCR beta libraries. Each CDR3 protein is one row after TCRdb ran MiXCR on the multiplex PCR reads. In the table there are approximately 440,000 distinct CDR3 sequences, around a quarter of which are singletons. The material was peripheral blood mononuclear cells (PBMCs), obtained when the disease was refractory, from a patient treated with antithyroid drugs. These TCRs come from a female donor with Graves disease.

This rearrangement joins TRBV28 to TRBJ2-7, with D perhaps assigned TRBD1 or TRBD2 (5 bases each). Germline V gives CDR1 MDHEN, CDR2 SYDVKM. V was clipped by 8 bases and J by 7 bases, with 18 bases between them. The CDR3 runs to 13 residues. In DNA form, the CDR3 reads TGTGCCAGCGGGGGACGGGGCGTAGGGGAGCAGTACTTC. It translates to CASGGRGVGEQYF.

The chain joins TRBV5-4 to TRBJ2-7; no firm D call. Trimming pared 5 bases from V and 3 bases from J, leaving 9 bases between. The germline gives CDR1 SGHNT, CDR2 YYREEE (reference sequence). The CDR3 is 12 residues long. CDR3 sequence: CASSSPDYEQYF. As DNA, the CDR3 is TGTGCCAGCAGTTCACCAGACTACGAGCAGTACTTC.

This clonotype came up many times. This chain links TRBV28 with TRBJ2-2, with 9 bases fitting TRBD2. Germline CDR1 reads MDHEN; CDR2 reads SYDVKM. With V trimmed by 3 bases and J by 5 bases, 4 bases remained unmatched. The CDR3 consists of 15 residues. CDR3 sequence reads: CASSFGGLATGELFF. CDR3 sequence (DNA): TGTGCCAGCAGTTTCGGGGGACTAGCTACCGGGGAGCTGTTTTTT.

This clonotype was observed a few times. The rearrangement joins TRBV7-9 to TRBJ2-5, with 11 positions matching TRBD1. There are 15 residues in the CDR3. Trimming took 4 bases from V and 5 from J; bases not matched to a gene: 6. Germline V CDR1 and CDR2: SEHNR, FQNEAQ (reference sequence). The CDR3, as DNA: TGTGCCAGCAGCTCGACCGGGACAGGGGGGGAGACCCAGTACTTC. It translates to CASSSTGTGGETQYF.

This clonotype appeared a few times. V is TRBV7-2 and J is TRBJ2-5; perhaps TRBD1 as D (6 bases). Germline V lookup: CDR1 SGHTA, CDR2 FQGNSA. Trimming took 4 bases from V and 1 from J, leaving 13 bases between them. The CDR3 is 15 residues long. The CDR3 sequence is CASSSGAQTQETQYF. The CDR3 bases are TGTGCCAGCAGCTCAGGGGCCCAAACCCAAGAGACCCAGTACTTC.

This clonotype has ten or more counts. This chain links TRBV11-2 with TRBJ1-2; D remains unclear. The CDR3 runs 13 residues. With 5 bases removed from V and 6 bases from J, the gap between germline ends came to 13 bases. Germline V CDR1 and CDR2: SGHAT, FQNNGV. CDR3 nucleotides: TGTGCCAGCAGCCCGACCAGTTTCGATGGCTACACCTTC. Residues: CASSPTSFDGYTF.

This rearrangement joins TRBV12-3 or TRBV12-4 to TRBJ2-3, with 8 bases matching TRBD1. The CDR3 consists of 21 residues. V shed 2 bases, J shed 0 bases, and the junction held 19 bases outside the gene matches. As DNA, the CDR3 is TGTGCCAGCAGTTTATTCGAGGCAGGGGGCACCGGGAAGGGGAGCACAGATACGCAGTATTTT. Translating it yields CASSLFEAGGTGKGSTDTQYF.

The chain has TRBV19 and TRBJ1-5; 7 positions agree with TRBD1. The CDR3 runs to 15 residues. V dropped 4 bases and J dropped 6; count of bases not matched to a gene: 9. Per the germline V gene, CDR1 is LNHDA and CDR2 is SQIVND (reference sequence). The CDR3 reads CASSTMTGMVQPQHF. DNA for the CDR3: TGTGCCAGTAGTACCATGACAGGGATGGTTCAGCCCCAGCATTTT.

This clonotype was recorded many times. This chain links TRBV6-5 with TRBJ1-1; D might be TRBD1 (5 bases). Per the germline V gene, CDR1 is MNHEY and CDR2 is SVGAGI. Deletions cut 3 bases from V and 1 base from J, with 15 bases between. This CDR3 spans 16 amino acids. The CDR3, as DNA: TGTGCCAGCAGTTATCGAGAAGGGGCCCCGAACACTGAAGCTTTCTTT. This gives the protein CASSYREGAPNTEAFF.

This clonotype was seen only a few times. The rearrangement links TRBV6-2 or TRBV6-3 to TRBJ2-5, with 11 positions matching TRBD2. V lost 6 bases and J lost 5; bases outside the gene matches: 8. The germline CDR1 and CDR2 sequences are MNHEY and SVGEGT. The CDR3 covers 15 residues. The CDR3 region is CASRARLAGRETQYF. CDR3 DNA: TGTGCCAGCAGGGCCAGACTAGCGGGAAGGGAGACCCAGTACTTC.

In its sample, this clonotype was seen a few times. CDR3 coding DNA: TGCAGTGCTAGTTCCCGGCAGGGGCTCGGCAATCAGCCCCAGCATTTT. Translated, it gives CSASSRQGLGNQPQHF. The V call is TRBV20-1, the J call TRBJ1-5; TRBD1 is a possible D gene (6 bases). Germline lookup yields CDR1 DFQATT and CDR2 SNEGSKA (reference sequence). V was trimmed by 3 bases and J by 2 bases, leaving 17 bases between them. This CDR3 is built from 16 residues.

In its sample, this clonotype was seen many times. The chain uses TRBV28 and TRBJ1-1; no clear D. Germline CDR1 is MDHEN and CDR2 is SYDVKM. Trimming stripped 8 bases from V and 6 bases from J, with 10 bases between. The CDR3 runs to 11 residues. CDR3 protein: CASFNPAEAFF. CDR3 coding DNA: TGTGCCAGCTTTAACCCTGCTGAAGCTTTCTTT.

This clonotype was counted between two and nine times. The chain combines TRBV25-1 with TRBJ1-1, with unresolved D. CDR1 MGHDK and CDR2 SYGVNS come from the germline V gene. With 3 bases removed from V and 0 bases from J, the gap between germline ends came to 5 bases. The CDR3 consists of 13 residues. The CDR3, as DNA: TGTGCCAGCAGTGACGGAATGAACACTGAAGCTTTCTTT. Its protein product is CASSDGMNTEAFF.

The sample holds many counts of this clonotype. The V gene is TRBV13, the J gene TRBJ2-7; 7 positions match TRBD1. The germline gives CDR1 PRHDT, CDR2 FYEKMQ (reference sequence). The J segment lost 3 bases and the V segment lost 3 bases, leaving 5 bases of the junction unmatched. The CDR3 is 14 amino acids. CDR3 loop: CASSFWTGRYEQYF. DNA for the CDR3: TGTGCCAGCAGCTTCTGGACAGGCCGCTACGAGCAGTACTTC.

The rearrangement joins TRBV7-2 to TRBJ2-7, with D tentatively TRBD2 (6 bases). The V gene lost 5 bases and the J gene lost 0 bases, with 17 bases spanning the gap. Germline V lookup: CDR1 SGHTA, CDR2 FQGNSA. This CDR3 spans 16 amino acids. As DNA, the CDR3 is TGTGCCAGCAGCCCCGCTCTAGCGTTAAGCTCCTACGAGCAGTACTTC. Protein: CASSPALALSSYEQYF.

The chain is built from TRBV25-1 and TRBJ1-5, with TRBD1 as a possible D gene (5 bases). V was cut by 6 bases and J by 2 bases, with 14 bases left in between. CDR1 is MGHDK, CDR2 SYGVNS, per germline. This CDR3 is 15 amino acids long. CDR3 DNA: TGTGCCAGCAGCTTCGGGGGAAGGGGCAATCAGCCCCAGCATTTT. Translated: CASSFGGRGNQPQHF.

The V call is TRBV29-1, the J call TRBJ1-1, with D tentatively TRBD1 (6 bases). The CDR3 is 15 amino acids. Deletions cut 0 bases from V and 0 bases from J, with 11 bases between. Germline V lookup: CDR1 SQVTM, CDR2 ANQGSEA. The CDR3, as DNA: TGCAGCGTTGAAGAAGTACAGGGCATGAACACTGAAGCTTTCTTT. Amino acids: CSVEEVQGMNTEAFF. The full variable domain, its missing parts supplied by reference TRBV29-1 and TRBJ1-1, is SAVISQKPSRDICQRGTSLTIQCQVDSQVTMMFWYRQQPGQSLTLIATANQGSEATYESGFVIDKFPISRPNLTFSTLTVSNMSPEDSSIYLCSVEEVQGMNTEAFFGQGTRLTVV.

This clonotype was counted between two and nine times. The rearrangement links TRBV29-1 to TRBJ1-1; D is unclear. V lost 2 bases, J lost 0 bases, and 7 bases lay in between. Germline V gene lookup returns CDR1 SQVTM and CDR2 ANQGSEA. This CDR3 comprises 13 residues. DNA of the CDR3: TGCAGCGTTGAAAGGGTGGTGAACACTGAAGCTTTCTTT. Translated: CSVERVVNTEAFF.

The rearrangement joins TRBV5-1 to TRBJ2-2; TRBD1 matches at 7 bases. The CDR3 has 13 amino acids. Trimming cost V 7 bases and J 7 bases; bases outside gene matches: 7. Germline lookup yields CDR1 SGHRS and CDR2 YFSETQ. As DNA, the CDR3 is TGCGCCAGCGGGCAGGGGGAGAACGGGGAGCTGTTTTTT. As protein: CASGQGENGELFF.

The table lists this clonotype with a few counts. V and J are TRBV30 and TRBJ2-5; 14 bases align to TRBD2. The CDR3 spans 15 residues. Germline CDR1 and CDR2: GTSNPN and SVGIG (reference sequence). V was pared by 6 bases and J by 5 bases, with 8 bases of the junction left unmatched. The CDR3 sequence: CACVTSGRAGETQYF. As DNA, the CDR3 is TGTGCCTGCGTGACTAGCGGGAGGGCCGGGGAGACCCAGTACTTC.

This clonotype was detected once. The V and J genes are TRBV19 and TRBJ1-4; D remains ambiguous. Germline V gene data show CDR1 as LNHDA and CDR2 as SQIVND (reference sequence). The V end was cut by 9 bases, the J end by 0 bases, with 8 bases between. There are 13 residues in the CDR3. The CDR3 sequence is CASGPSTNEKLFF. The CDR3 nucleotides read TGTGCCAGCGGGCCCTCAACTAATGAAAAACTGTTTTTT.

This clonotype came up once. The CDR3 loop reads CASKEAGELFF. The CDR3 bases are TGTGCCAGTAAAGAAGCCGGGGAGCTGTTTTTT. The genes are TRBV19 and TRBJ2-2; D is unclear. The CDR3 consists of 11 residues. V was cut by 7 bases and J by 6 bases, with 6 bases left in between. Germline V gene lookup returns CDR1 LNHDA and CDR2 SQIVND (reference sequence).

There are many counts of this clonotype. This chain joins TRBV2 and TRBJ1-6, with a weak D call TRBD1 (6 bases). The CDR3 loop spans 20 amino acids. Germline V gene lookup returns CDR1 SNHLY and CDR2 FYNNEI. V lost 3 bases to trimming and J lost 5 bases, with 26 bases between them. This CDR3 reads CASSDSHRQALPVDNSPLHF. The CDR3 region has the DNA TGTGCCAGCAGTGACTCCCACCGACAGGCCTTACCCGTAGATAATTCACCCCTCCACTTT. The full variable domain, in which reference TRBV2 and TRBJ1-6 provide the parts outside the CDR3, is EPEVTQTPSHQVTQMGQEVILRCVPISNHLYFYWYRQILGQKVEFLVSFYNNEISEKSEIFDDQFSVERPDGSNFTLKIRSTKLEDSAMYFCASSDSHRQALPVDNSPLHFGNGTRLTVT.

The chain couples TRBV28 to TRBJ1-5; possibly TRBD1 for D (6 bases). The germline CDR1 and CDR2 sequences are MDHEN and SYDVKM. Trimming cost V 6 bases and J 3 bases, with 15 bases left between them. The CDR3 contains 15 residues. CDR3 sequence reads: CASRVGGHPNQPQHF. CDR3 DNA: TGTGCCAGCAGAGTGGGGGGACACCCCAATCAGCCCCAGCATTTT.